This T cell receptor beta chain stems from a study of T-cell reconstitution after alpha-beta-depleted transplantation in children. The TCRbeta library incorporated unique molecular identifiers. TCRdb re-analysed the PCR reads in MiXCR, keeping a single row per CDR3 protein. The table lists about 460,000 distinct CDR3 sequences, under 12% of them singletons. This clonotype has at least ten counts. The sequence was collected from a child younger than 10 with inherited bone marrow failure, due to receive a stem cell transplant. The starting material was PBMCs, obtained before TCRalphabeta/CD19-depleted stem cell transplant.

The CDR3 loop is CAISVGGGYEQYF. CDR3 in DNA: TGTGCCATCAGTGTGGGCGGGGGCTACGAGCAGTACTTC. This sequence joins TRBV10-3 and TRBJ2-7, with 7 nucleotides matching TRBD2. The CDR3 totals 13 residues. V dropped 4 bases and J dropped 3; count of bases not matched to a gene: 3. The germline CDR1 and CDR2 sequences are ENHRY and SYGVKD.